These 26 T cell receptor beta chains were all obtained from the same sample, sequenced in a study of regulatory T cells in long-lasting Graves disease. The sample's time point: newly diagnosed GD, antithyroid drugs for less than 3 months. Construction of the TCR library relied on RNA isolated from PBMCs. CDR3 regions were amplified by Arm-PCR using iRepertoire HTBI primers to build TCR beta libraries. TCRdb re-called the multiplex PCR reads with MiXCR, one entry per CDR3 protein. There are 400,000 to 500,000 distinct CDR3 sequences in the sample; 12% to 15% occur only once, and about 15% lies in the top ten. These data also featured in a second study, about T cells in Graves' hyperthyroidism and ophthalmopathy.

The sequencing here drew on peripheral blood mononuclear cells (PBMCs), taken at new diagnosis, from a patient treated with antithyroid drugs. The origin of the receptors is a woman aged 45-65 years with Graves disease.

This clonotype was counted a few times. V gene TRBV6-2 or TRBV6-3 combines with J gene TRBJ2-2; 7 positions match TRBD2. The CDR3 has 16 residues. Germline loops: CDR1 MNHEY, CDR2 SVGEGT. The junction had 3 bases not matched to a gene; V was cut back by 2 bases and J by 0 bases. The CDR3 protein is CASSYRGDSNTGELFF. DNA of the CDR3: TGTGCCAGCAGTTACCGGGGGGACTCGAACACCGGGGAGCTGTTTTTT.

The rearrangement joins TRBV27 to TRBJ1-2; D unclear. This CDR3 has 14 amino acids. V shed 5 bases and J shed 8 bases, with 18 bases lying between them. Looked up from germline, CDR1 is MNHEY and CDR2 is SMNVEV (reference sequence). The CDR3 here is CASSARERGRGYTF. In DNA form, the CDR3 reads TGTGCCAGCAGTGCCCGAGAGAGAGGGCGCGGCTACACCTTC.

This clonotype was seen at least ten times. This rearrangement joins TRBV28 to TRBJ1-2, with TRBD1 as a possible D gene (5 bases). Trimming took off 6 bases at V and 3 bases at J, with 20 bases between the two ends. This CDR3 spans 16 amino acids. CDR1 and CDR2 from the germline V gene are MDHEN and SYDVKM. CDR3 bases: TGTGCCAGCAGAATTTCAAGCCGGGACGGGTACTATGGCTACACCTTC. This translates into CASRISSRDGYYGYTF.

This clonotype was picked up many times. The rearrangement links TRBV28 to TRBJ1-1; D is possibly TRBD1 (6 bases). Germline loops: CDR1 MDHEN, CDR2 SYDVKM. The CDR3 consists of 15 residues. The V end lost 6 bases, the J end lost 1 base, and 15 bases lay between the germline ends. The CDR3 nucleotides read TGTGCCAGCAGCCAACAACAGGGACCGAACACTGAAGCTTTCTTT. It specifies CASSQQQGPNTEAFF.

This clonotype was recorded at least ten times. CDR3 amino acids: CASSPLAGGINEQFF. CDR3 in DNA: TGTGCCAGCAGCCCCCTAGCGGGAGGCATCAATGAGCAGTTCTTC. The chain combines TRBV7-3 with TRBJ2-1, with 11 nucleotides matching TRBD2. This CDR3 contains 15 residues. With 5 bases clipped from V and 6 bases from J, the junction kept 6 bases outside the gene matches. Germline V gene data show CDR1 as SGHTA and CDR2 as FQGTGA.

This clonotype occurred many times. The rearrangement links TRBV6-2 or TRBV6-3 to TRBJ2-1; D remains ambiguous. The V and J ends lost 2 bases and 2 bases respectively, with 7 bases between them. Germline loops: CDR1 MNHEY, CDR2 SVGEGT. This CDR3 comprises 14 residues. DNA for the CDR3: TGTGCCAGCAGTTACGCAGACACCTACAATGAGCAGTTCTTC. It yields the protein CASSYADTYNEQFF.

This clonotype was picked up many times. The chain carries TRBV6-1 and TRBJ1-5, with D perhaps matching TRBD1 (6 bases). The CDR3 has 15 amino acids. Trimming pared 7 bases from V and 5 bases from J, leaving 18 bases between. CDR1 is MNHNS and CDR2 is SASEGT in the germline V gene. Here the CDR3 reads CASTPGAGVHQPQHF. The CDR3 nucleotides read TGTGCCAGCACCCCGGGGGCGGGGGTTCATCAGCCCCAGCATTTT.

V is TRBV19 and J is TRBJ2-7, with D unclear. The CDR3 runs to 14 residues. V was shortened by 3 bases and J by 2 bases, with 11 bases between the two germline ends. Germline CDR1 LNHDA, CDR2 SQIVND (reference sequence). CDR3 nucleotides: TGTGCCAGTAGTATCTCGGACCAAACCTACGAGCAGTACTTC. It is translated as CASSISDQTYEQYF. Supplemented by reference TRBV19 and TRBJ2-7, the full variable domain reads DGGITQSPKYLFRKEGQNVTLSCEQNLNHDAMYWYRQDPGQGLRLIYYSQIVNDFQKGDIAEGYSVSREKKESFPLTVTSAQKNPTAFYLCASSISDQTYEQYFGPGTRLTVT.

This clonotype came up a few times. V and J are TRBV20-1 and TRBJ2-7, with D possibly being TRBD1 (5 bases). This CDR3 has 13 residues. V was pared by 0 bases and J by 4 bases, with 10 bases between. Per germline, CDR1 DFQATT and CDR2 SNEGSKA (reference sequence). The chain's CDR3 is CSARDGARYEQYF. Written as DNA, the CDR3 is TGCAGTGCTAGAGATGGGGCGAGGTACGAGCAGTACTTC.

This chain connects TRBV9 to TRBJ1-1; D gene unclear. Between the trimmed V and J ends, which lost 0 bases and 0 bases, there was a span of 6 bases. Germline V CDR1 and CDR2: SGDLS, YYNGEE. This CDR3 region has 14 residues. DNA of the CDR3: TGTGCCAGCAGCGTAGGTTCAATGAACACTGAAGCTTTCTTT. The encoded protein is CASSVGSMNTEAFF.

In its sample, this clonotype was seen many times. The V gene is TRBV2, the J gene TRBJ2-5; 12 bases map to TRBD1. Germline CDR1 is SNHLY and CDR2 is FYNNEI. There are 14 residues in the CDR3. J gave up 5 bases and V 6 bases, and 4 bases lay outside the gene matches. Written as DNA, the CDR3 is TGTGCCAGCAGGGATGGGACAGGGGGCGAGACCCAGTACTTC. Residues: CASRDGTGGETQYF.

This clonotype came up many times. The genes are TRBV6-1 and TRBJ2-7; D is unclear. The V gene's germline CDR1 is MNHNS and CDR2 SASEGT. The ends were cut back, 6 bases at V and 6 bases at J, with 21 bases in the middle. This CDR3 has 15 amino acids. This CDR3 reads CASRARPGPRTEQYF. CDR3 nucleotides: TGTGCCAGCAGGGCCCGGCCAGGACCGCGTACCGAGCAGTACTTC.

This clonotype was seen many times. This chain connects TRBV5-1 to TRBJ2-3; D possibly corresponds to TRBD1 (6 bases). This CDR3 is built from 14 residues. Trimming cost V 2 bases and J 5 bases, with 12 bases left between them. The germline V gene has CDR1 SGHRS and CDR2 YFSETQ. The CDR3 spells CASSLQGVEDTQYF. Here the CDR3 DNA reads TGCGCCAGCAGCTTACAGGGTGTGGAAGATACGCAGTATTTT.

This clonotype has a handful of counts. The chain is built from TRBV20-1 and TRBJ2-3; 11 bases match TRBD2. CDR3 length: 19 amino acids. The V and J ends lost 0 bases and 1 base, in that order; junction bases with no gene match: 12. Germline CDR1 is DFQATT and CDR2 is SNEGSKA (reference sequence). CDR3 bases: TGCAGTGCTAGAGATTATGCGGAGGGACTAGCGGTGGGCACAGATACGCAGTATTTT. Its translation is CSARDYAEGLAVGTDTQYF.

V and J are TRBV5-1 and TRBJ2-5; 9 nucleotides align to TRBD2. Germline trimming cut 1 base from V and 4 bases from J; bases unmatched to any gene: 14. This CDR3 is built from 18 residues. Germline V gives CDR1 SGHRS, CDR2 YFSETQ. CDR3 region: CASSLIGLQREVRETQYF. The CDR3 DNA is TGCGCCAGCAGCTTGATAGGTCTCCAGCGGGAGGTCCGAGAGACCCAGTACTTC.

The table lists this clonotype with a few counts. The V call is TRBV30, the J call TRBJ1-1, with a tentative D call TRBD1 (5 bases). The ends were cut back, 4 bases at V and 11 bases at J, with 14 bases in the middle. The CDR3 extends over 11 amino acids. The germline gives CDR1 GTSNPN, CDR2 SVGIG (reference sequence). CDR3 nucleotides: TGTGCCTGGAACCAGGGTATTAAGGCTTTCTTT. Its translation: CAWNQGIKAFF.

This clonotype was seen at least ten times. V usage is TRBV19 and J usage is TRBJ1-1; weak D call: TRBD1 (6 bases). Germline V gene data show CDR1 as LNHDA and CDR2 as SQIVND (reference sequence). The CDR3 consists of 16 residues. V shed 3 bases and J shed 0 bases, with 14 bases lying between them. CDR3 sequence: CASSMKGGGMNTEAFF. CDR3 DNA sequence: TGTGCCAGTAGTATGAAAGGGGGAGGGATGAACACTGAAGCTTTCTTT.

This clonotype appeared a few times. V and J are TRBV6-1 and TRBJ2-7, with 9 bases identical to TRBD1. Germline V CDR1 and CDR2: MNHNS, SASEGT. The CDR3 spans 14 residues. The J segment lost 3 bases and the V segment lost 5 bases, leaving 5 bases of the junction unmatched. The CDR3 DNA is TGTGCCAGCAGTACCGGGACAGGGTTCTACGAGCAGTACTTC. This gives the protein CASSTGTGFYEQYF.

This clonotype came up many times. The gene calls are TRBV7-2 and TRBJ2-2; maybe TRBD2 (6 bases). The CDR3 extends over 15 amino acids. V lost 0 bases and J 5 bases, leaving 10 bases between the germline ends. The germline V gene encodes CDR1 SGHTA and CDR2 FQGNSA. CDR3 nucleotide sequence: TGTGCCAGCAGCTTAGCTAGGCTAGCGACCGGGGAGCTGTTTTTT. Translated: CASSLARLATGELFF.

The sample holds a few counts of this clonotype. The chain joins TRBV7-9 to TRBJ2-5; 10 bases map to TRBD1. V trimming: 6 bases; J trimming: 2 bases; junction bases outside the gene matches: 12. CDR1 is SEHNR and CDR2 is FQNEAQ in the germline V gene (reference sequence). The CDR3 covers 17 residues. The CDR3 sequence: CASSSGQGPMRQETQYF. CDR3 in DNA: TGTGCCAGCAGTTCGGGACAGGGGCCTATGCGGCAAGAGACCCAGTACTTC.

The chain couples TRBV27 to TRBJ1-6, with D maybe TRBD1 (5 bases). The CDR3 loop spans 15 amino acids. Deletions cut 5 bases from V and 12 bases from J, with 20 bases between. Germline-derived CDR1 and CDR2 are MNHEY and SMNVEV (reference sequence). The CDR3 here is CASSIRDVPSGPLHF. CDR3 nucleotides: TGTGCCAGCAGTATCCGGGACGTTCCCTCGGGACCCCTCCACTTT.

This clonotype was counted at least ten times. CDR3 DNA: TGCGCCAGCAGCTTGGGGAGTGCTAGCGGGAGGGAATACGAGCAGTACTTC. Translated, it gives CASSLGSASGREYEQYF. The chain recombines TRBV5-1 with TRBJ2-7, with 12 bases matching TRBD2. This CDR3 is built from 17 residues. After removal of 0 bases from V and 4 bases from J, the junction contained 8 bases not matched to a gene. Germline V CDR1 and CDR2: SGHRS, YFSETQ.

This clonotype was counted ten times or more. The chain employs TRBV25-1 and TRBJ2-7; unclear D gene. Germline CDR1 reads MGHDK; CDR2 reads SYGVNS. V was trimmed by 6 bases and J by 4 bases, leaving 10 bases between them. The CDR3 runs 12 residues. The CDR3 DNA sequence: TGTGCCAGCAGCCGATCGGCGTACGAGCAGTACTTC. Its protein is CASSRSAYEQYF.

At least ten counts were recorded for this clonotype. The chain employs TRBV28 and TRBJ2-7; 12 nucleotides align to TRBD2. Per the germline V gene, CDR1 is MDHEN and CDR2 is SYDVKM. This CDR3 spans 15 amino acids. Trimming removed 6 bases from V and 5 bases from J; junction bases left unmatched: 8. The CDR3 region has the DNA TGTGCCAGCAGCACAGGACTAGCGGGAAGGGACGAGCAGTACTTC. Protein sequence: CASSTGLAGRDEQYF.

This clonotype occurred a few times. The chain couples TRBV2 to TRBJ1-5, with D possibly being TRBD1 (5 bases). The CDR3 sequence is 14 residues long. The germline V and J ends were trimmed by 2 bases and 6 bases, with 11 bases remaining between them. Germline CDR1 reads SNHLY; CDR2 reads FYNNEI. The CDR3 reads CASSERRGSQPQHF. CDR3 coding DNA: TGTGCCAGCAGTGAAAGGAGGGGAAGTCAGCCCCAGCATTTT.

The sample holds many counts of this clonotype. V is TRBV18 and J is TRBJ1-3; D is unclear. This CDR3 has 14 residues. CDR1 KGHSH and CDR2 LQKENI come from the germline V gene. The germline V and J ends were trimmed by 2 bases and 1 base, with 6 bases remaining between them. As DNA, the CDR3 is TGTGCCAGCTCACCAGCCGATTCTGGAAACACCATATATTTT. It translates to CASSPADSGNTIYF. Drawing the rest from reference TRBV18 and TRBJ1-3, the complete variable domain is NAGVMQNPRHLVRRRGQEARLRCSPMKGHSHVYWYRQLPEEGLKFMVYLQKENIIDESGMPKERFSAEFPKEGPSILRIQQVVRGDSAAYFCASSPADSGNTIYFGEGSWLTVV.